The 24 T cell receptor beta chains presented below share a single source sample, sequenced in a study of tumor and adjacent non-tumor tissue in lung cancer. A modified ARM-PCR protocol with three rounds of nested PCR amplified TCRbeta. TCRdb passed the multiplex PCR reads through MiXCR, listing each CDR3 protein once. The sample lists some 99,000 distinct CDR3 sequences; more than 60% were seen once. This sample's RNA came from whole unsorted tissue. The sample consisted of lung tumor tissue. The receptors come from a woman aged 60-70 years with non-small cell lung cancer.

Worth noting for this clonotype: The junction departs from germline at one end; a sequencing error may be responsible. The rearrangement uses TRBV20-1 and TRBJ2-7; no clear D. Per the germline V gene, CDR1 is DFQATT and CDR2 is SNEGSKA (reference sequence). This CDR3 has 13 residues. CDR3 bases: TGTAGTCCCCGGGTCGTTGATTCCTACGAGCAGTACTTC. It yields the protein CSPRVVDSYEQYF.

Note on this clonotype: A much larger clone is a single base away; this may be a read error. The rearrangement links TRBV20-1 to TRBJ1-3, with no clear D. This CDR3 contains 14 residues. Per the germline V gene, CDR1 is DFQATT and CDR2 is SNEGSKA (reference sequence). The DNA of the CDR3 is TGCAGTGCTAGAGCCCCGGGCTCTGAAAACACCATATATTTT. Translation: CSARAPGSENTIYF.

This clonotype appeared a single time. The CDR3 carries no conserved terminal phenylalanine or tryptophan, so it likely arises from a read error. The V and J genes are TRBV20-1 and TRBJ2-5; D remains ambiguous. The CDR3 totals 12 residues. Germline V gene data show CDR1 as DFQATT and CDR2 as SNEGSKA (reference sequence). The CDR3 DNA follows: TGCAGTGCTAGCGGATACCAAGAAACCCAGTACCTC. It codes for CSASGYQETQYL.

As to this clonotype: A single base separates this from a much larger clone, so it may be a read error. The chain uses TRBV7-8 and TRBJ2-7; D is ambiguous. CDR1 is SGHVS and CDR2 is FQNEAQ in the germline V gene. This CDR3 contains 14 residues. CDR3 region: CANSLKGSPYEQYF. The CDR3 DNA is TGTGCCAACAGCTTGAAGGGCAGCCCCTACGAGCAGTACTTC.

About this clonotype: One end of the junction does not line up with germline, which may come from a read error. The rearrangement joins TRBV28 to TRBJ2-1, with D possibly called TRBD1 or TRBD2 (5 bases each). This CDR3 is 14 amino acids long. Germline V gives CDR1 MDHEN, CDR2 SYDVKM. The CDR3 DNA reads as TGTGCCAGCAATCCCCCCCTGGGACCGCCTGAGCAATTCTTC. Residues: CASNPPLGPPEQFF.

Comment on this clonotype: This CDR3 fails to terminate in the conserved phenylalanine or tryptophan, so it likely reflects a read error. The chain combines TRBV11-2 with TRBJ2-4; perhaps TRBD2 as D (5 bases). The CDR3 totals 14 residues. V lost 3 bases and J lost 7, with 13 bases in between. Germline-derived CDR1 and CDR2 are SGHAT and FQNNGV. CDR3 loop: CASSFPTRGNIQYI. The CDR3 DNA reads as TGTGCCAGCAGCTTCCCCACAAGAGGGAACATTCAGTACATC.

The chain uses TRBV4-1 and TRBJ2-2; TRBD2 matches 11 bases. The CDR3 is 17 amino acids. Germline lookup yields CDR1 MGHRA and CDR2 YSYEKL. J lost 7 bases, V lost 6 bases, and 13 bases had no gene match. The CDR3 loop is CASSRLLAGVSGGELFF. CDR3 in DNA: TGCGCCAGCAGTCGTTTACTAGCGGGAGTTAGCGGCGGGGAGCTGTTTTTT.

Many counts were recorded for this clonotype. In DNA form, the CDR3 reads TGCAGTGCTCAGCGGGATTACGAGCAGTACTTC. Its translation is CSAQRDYEQYF. This chain uses TRBV20-1 with TRBJ2-7; 7 bases fit TRBD2. Germline CDR1 DFQATT, CDR2 SNEGSKA (reference sequence). The length of the CDR3 is 11 residues. V gave up 5 bases and J gave up 4 bases; unmatched junction bases: 2.

The V and J genes are TRBV7-2 and TRBJ1-5, with D unclear. Per germline, CDR1 SGHTA and CDR2 FQGNSA. Trimming shortened V by 1 base and J by 0 bases, and 7 bases separated the two germline ends. The CDR3 has 15 amino acids. As DNA, the CDR3 is TGTGCCAGCAGCTTAGGGGCGCTTAGCAATCAGCCCCAGCATTTT. It yields the protein CASSLGALSNQPQHF.

A note on this clonotype: This could be a read error, since a much larger clone is one nucleotide away. This chain uses TRBV6-2 or TRBV6-3 with TRBJ2-5; 8 bases map to TRBD2. The germline gives CDR1 MNHEY, CDR2 SVGEGT. With V trimmed by 6 bases and J by 4 bases, 10 bases remained unmatched. The CDR3 is made up of 15 amino acids. Here the CDR3 reads CASRYGGGGSETQYF. The CDR3 DNA reads TGTGCCAGCAGATACGGCGGCGGGGGGTCAGAGACCCAGTACTTC.

To note about this clonotype: The conserved phenylalanine or tryptophan normally closing the CDR3 is absent here, so this likely arose from a read error. The chain recombines TRBV20-1 with TRBJ1-1; D is perhaps TRBD1 (5 bases). Germline loops: CDR1 DFQATT, CDR2 SNEGSKA (reference sequence). The CDR3 extends over 11 amino acids. CDR3: CSAGANIEAFI. The CDR3 coding sequence is TGCAGTGCTGGGGCGAACATTGAAGCTTTCATT.

For this clonotype: A read error is likely, as this CDR3 ends without the conserved phenylalanine or tryptophan. The chain combines TRBV12-3 or TRBV12-4 with TRBJ2-7, with 8 bases lining up with TRBD2. V dropped 4 bases and J dropped 4; count of bases not matched to a gene: 12. This CDR3 comprises 16 residues. CDR3 nucleotides: TGTGCCAGCAGTTCTAGACTAGCGTGGGTCCAATACGAGCAGTACTCA. Residues: CASSSRLAWVQYEQYS.

Concerning this clonotype: The junction shows a germline mismatch at one end, possibly a read error. CDR3 sequence (DNA): TGCGCCACCAGCTGGCCCGTTCTAGCGGGGTCCACAGACACGCAGTATTTT. Amino acid sequence: CATSWPVLAGSTDTQYF. The J gene is TRBJ2-3, the V gene TRBV5-1; 9 nucleotides line up with TRBD2. The germline V gene has CDR1 SGHRS and CDR2 YFSETQ. This CDR3 region has 17 residues.

In the case of this clonotype: This may be a read error: a much more frequent sequence differs by one nucleotide. The chain uses TRBV5-4 and TRBJ2-1, with 7 bases that match TRBD1. There are 12 residues in the CDR3. V gave up 7 bases and J gave up 15 bases; unmatched junction bases: 13. From germline, CDR1 is SGHNT and CDR2 YYREEE (reference sequence). The CDR3 bases are TGTGCCAGCGGGCTAAACAGGGGCCTGCCGTTCTTC. Its protein is CASGLNRGLPFF.

Remarks on this clonotype: The junction departs from germline at one end; a sequencing error may be responsible. DNA of the CDR3: TGTGCCGGCAGTTCCCTACTCTTAGCTGGGGGGCCCACGGAGGAGCTGTTATTT. It encodes CAGSSLLLAGGPTEELLF. This chain uses TRBV6-5 with TRBJ2-2; TRBD1 or TRBD2 may be the D gene (6 bases each). The CDR3 contains 18 residues. The germline V gene encodes CDR1 MNHEY and CDR2 SVGAGI.

About this clonotype itself: A much larger clone differs from this one at a single base, so this may be a read error. CDR3 sequence: CASSEEVVSNYEQYF. The CDR3 DNA follows: TGTGCCAGCAGTGAAGAGGTGGTTAGCAACTACGAGCAGTACTTC. The J gene is TRBJ2-7, the V gene TRBV6-1; D unresolved. CDR3 length: 15 amino acids. The V end was cut by 1 base, the J end by 3 bases, with 13 bases between. Germline CDR1 MNHNS, CDR2 SASEGT.

On this clonotype: At one of its ends the junction is not consistent with the germline gene, which may arise from a read error. The gene calls are TRBV28 and TRBJ2-3; no clear D. Germline loops: CDR1 MDHEN, CDR2 SYDVKM. CDR3 length: 11 residues. CDR3 sequence reads: CASSFTNTQYF. The CDR3 DNA sequence: TGTGCTAGCAGTTTCACAAATACGCAGTATTTT.

The chain uses TRBV15 and TRBJ2-7, with TRBD2 matching 10 bases. The V and J ends lost 6 bases and 5 bases, in that order; junction bases with no gene match: 7. The length of the CDR3 is 14 residues. Germline V lookup: CDR1 LNHNV, CDR2 YYDKDF (reference sequence). The CDR3 DNA sequence: TGTGCCACCAGGAGCGGGAGGGGCCGCGACGAGCAGTACTTC. It translates to CATRSGRGRDEQYF. The whole variable domain, remainder taken from reference TRBV15 and TRBJ2-7, is DAMVIQNPRYQVTQFGKPVTLSCSQTLNHNVMYWYQQKSSQAPKLLFHYYDKDFNNEADTPDNFQSRRPNTSFCFLDIRSPGLGDTAMYLCATRSGRGRDEQYFGPGTRLTVT.

About this clonotype itself: One end of the junction varies from germline; a read error may be responsible. The chain is built from TRBV11-2 and TRBJ2-7; 9 bases line up with TRBD1. CDR1 is SGHAT, CDR2 FQNNGV, per germline. The CDR3 is 13 amino acids. CDR3 residues: CTSSLTGGNEQYF. As DNA, the CDR3 is TGTACCAGCAGCCTTACAGGGGGCAACGAGCAGTACTTC.

The chain combines TRBV20-1 with TRBJ1-2; no reliable D call. CDR1 is DFQATT, CDR2 SNEGSKA, per germline (reference sequence). Trimming pared 7 bases from V and 8 bases from J, leaving 14 bases between. The CDR3 runs 11 residues. The CDR3 sequence: CSVKQGNGYTF. The CDR3 coding sequence is TGCAGTGTCAAACAAGGTAACGGCTACACCTTC.

Comments on this clonotype: A much larger clonotype is one base distant, so this may be a read error. The V and J genes are TRBV14 and TRBJ1-6, with D uncertain. The CDR3 length is 13 residues. The germline gives CDR1 SGHDN, CDR2 FVKESK. Trimming took off 4 bases at V and 7 bases at J, with 8 bases between the two ends. CDR3 bases: TGTGCCAGCAGCCCGTATGAGAATTCACCCCTCCACTTT. It translates to CASSPYENSPLHF.

A word on this clonotype: Just one base apart from a much larger clone, this may be a read error. The gene calls are TRBV6-1 and TRBJ2-1, with D perhaps TRBD2 (5 bases). The CDR3 totals 15 residues. Germline CDR1 MNHNS, CDR2 SASEGT. V gave up 0 bases and J gave up 0 bases, with 6 bases separating them. The CDR3 spells CASSEASASYNEQFF. CDR3 in DNA: TGTGCCAGCAGTGAAGCTAGCGCCTCCTACAATGAGCAGTTCTTC.

Concerning this clonotype itself: The missing conserved phenylalanine or tryptophan at the end of this CDR3 makes a read error likely. The CDR3 spells CASRDELRGHTDTQYL. CDR3 nucleotides: TGTGCCAGCAGAGACGAACTCCGGGGCCACACAGATACGCAGTATTTA. V usage is TRBV4-1 and J usage is TRBJ2-3, with D perhaps assigned TRBD1 or TRBD2 (5 bases each). The CDR3 totals 16 residues. Germline CDR1 reads MGHRA; CDR2 reads YSYEKL.

The rearrangement uses TRBV6-2 or TRBV6-3 and TRBJ2-7, with D unclear. CDR1 and CDR2 (germline): MNHEY, SVGEGT. This CDR3 is 12 amino acids long. Here the CDR3 DNA reads TGTGCAAGCTGTACCGTTCACTACGAGCAGTACTTC. Its protein product is CASCTVHYEQYF.